This T cell receptor beta chain was captured by sequencing in a study of T cell repertoires in cytomegalovirus infection. This CDR3 comprises 17 residues. Germline-derived CDR1 and CDR2 are DFQATT and SNEGSKA (reference sequence). Trimming cost V 6 bases and J 4 bases; bases outside gene matches: 16. TCRdb recomputed calls from the reads with MiXCR, one row per CDR3 protein. Altogether under 800,000 distinct CDR3 sequences are present, 20% to 25% being singletons, with the ten largest covering less than 9.5%. This clonotype appeared many times. Its antigen is unidentified. Points from the study as a whole: Of the TCR beta families, the public ones yielded a cumulative frequency that identified carriers of CMV plus the relevant HLA.

This rearrangement joins TRBV20-1 to TRBJ2-3; 10 nucleotides align to TRBD1. The clonotype comes from a human donor in good health (CMV status not recorded). Some clones in this sample may be carry-over from other donors' samples. The sequenced sample consisted of CD8+ T cells from PBMCs. CDR3 nucleotides: TGCAGTGCACATATCCTGGGACAGGGGAATTTCGCAGATACGCAGTATTTT. Amino acid sequence: CSAHILGQGNFADTQYF.